The 28 T cell receptor beta chains below come from one sample, sequenced in a study of shared clonotypes between healthy human individuals. Produced via immunoSEQ multiplex PCR; TCRdb's table is partial and in-frame only. The sample holds about 820,000 clones, roughly 92% seen once. Naive CD8 cells lacked CD45RO and underwent positive selection for CCR7, leaving out terminally differentiated effector memory CD45RA+ cells. The sequencing input was naive CD8+ T cells sorted from blood. The receptors derive from a man in his thirties or forties in good health.

V gene TRBV23-1 combines with J gene TRBJ2-5; 10 bases align to TRBD1. Being an ORF, TRBV23-1 has a function that is uncertain. The CDR3 runs to 16 residues. Trimming took 10 bases from V and 3 from J; bases not matched to a gene: 14. CDR3 residues: CANHPEDRGCEETQYF. For the CDR3, the DNA is TGCGCCAACCACCCCGAGGACAGGGGGTGTGAAGAGACCCAGTACTTC.

A remark on this clone: The sample holds other DNA sequences that translate to the same CDR3. The chain is built from TRBV29-1 and TRBJ2-1, with D unresolved. This CDR3 has 13 residues. Germline V gene lookup returns CDR1 SQVTM and CDR2 ANQGSEA. With 0 bases removed from V and 1 base from J, the gap between germline ends came to 4 bases. CDR3 nucleotide sequence: TGCAGCGTTGAAGAAGAGTCCTACAATGAGCAGTTCTTC. Translated: CSVEEESYNEQFF.

The chain is built from TRBV11-2 and TRBJ2-3; 8 nucleotides line up with TRBD1. The length of the CDR3 is 16 residues. V was clipped by 5 bases and J by 2 bases; unmatched bases: 9. CDR1 and CDR2 (germline): SGHAT, FQNNGV. The CDR3 DNA is TGTGCCAGCAGCCCCAAGTGGCAGGGGGCCACAGATACGCAGTATTTT. Translating it yields CASSPKWQGATDTQYF.

CDR3 protein: CASSEGRATDTQYF. CDR3 nucleotide sequence: TGCGCCAGCAGTGAGGGGAGGGCGACAGATACGCAGTATTTT. V is TRBV10-1 and J is TRBJ2-3, with 7 bases lining up with TRBD2. The CDR3 totals 14 residues. Trimming at V came to 2 bases and at J to 3 bases, leaving 2 bases not matched to a gene. Germline assignment: CDR1 WNHNN and CDR2 SYGVQD (reference sequence).

The chain employs TRBV27 and TRBJ2-1; TRBD2 is a possible D gene (6 bases). The CDR3 length is 14 residues. The V gene lost 4 bases and the J gene lost 13 bases, with 20 bases spanning the gap. Germline V lookup: CDR1 MNHEY, CDR2 SMNVEV (reference sequence). The CDR3 loop reads CASSSPWGGTHQFF. The CDR3, as DNA: TGTGCCAGCAGTTCCCCCTGGGGCGGGACGCATCAGTTCTTC.

CDR3 protein: CASSLVGREGLYEQFF. DNA for the CDR3: TGTGCCAGCAGCTTAGTCGGACGGGAGGGCCTCTATGAGCAGTTCTTC. This sequence joins TRBV7-9 and TRBJ2-1; the match to TRBD2 covers 8 bases. Germline CDR1 and CDR2: SEHNR and FQNEAQ (reference sequence). CDR3 size: 16 residues. Trimming removed 1 base from V and 8 bases from J; junction bases left unmatched: 10. Supplemented by reference TRBV7-9 and TRBJ2-1, the full variable domain reads DTGVSQNPRHKITKRGQNVTFRCDPISEHNRLYWYRQTLGQGPEFLTYFQNEAQLEKSRLLSDRFSAERPKGSFSTLEIQRTEQGDSAMYLCASSLVGREGLYEQFFGPGTRLTVL.

The V gene is TRBV9, the J gene TRBJ2-1, with 8 bases aligning to TRBD2. V lost 4 bases, J lost 3 bases, and 6 bases stayed unmatched. The CDR3 length is 15 residues. Germline loops: CDR1 SGDLS, CDR2 YYNGEE. CDR3: CASSQAGVNYNEQFF. The DNA for the CDR3 is TGTGCCAGCAGCCAAGCGGGAGTGAACTACAATGAGCAGTTCTTC.

The V gene is TRBV6-6, the J gene TRBJ1-4, with D possibly TRBD1 on 6 matching bases. The CDR3 loop spans 11 amino acids. From germline, CDR1 is MNHNY and CDR2 SVGAGI (reference sequence). The V end was cut by 5 bases, the J end by 11 bases, with 9 bases between. This CDR3 reads CASSTTGKLFF. In DNA, the CDR3 is TGTGCCAGCAGTACCACAGGGAAACTGTTTTTT.

The chain carries TRBV28 and TRBJ1-1; D unresolved. CDR3 size: 13 residues. Trimming removed 3 bases at V and 0 bases at J, with 5 bases between. CDR1 and CDR2 (germline): MDHEN, SYDVKM. The CDR3 loop is CASSFPVNTEAFF. DNA for the CDR3: TGTGCCAGCAGTTTTCCGGTGAACACTGAAGCTTTCTTT.

The chain is built from TRBV13 and TRBJ1-1; perhaps TRBD1 as D (6 bases). The CDR3 runs 13 residues. Germline loops: CDR1 PRHDT, CDR2 FYEKMQ (reference sequence). V was pared by 4 bases and J by 9 bases, with 15 bases between. The CDR3 DNA reads TGTGCCAGCAGCTCTACACCGGACAGACAAGCTTTCTTT. Amino acids: CASSSTPDRQAFF.

The chain combines TRBV9 with TRBJ2-1; the D is unclear. Germline CDR1 is SGDLS and CDR2 is YYNGEE. CDR3 size: 14 residues. Trimming left V 1 base short and J 6 bases short, with 11 bases between. The CDR3 protein is CASSVTSGFNEQFF. As DNA, the CDR3 is TGTGCCAGCAGCGTAACTTCTGGATTCAATGAGCAGTTCTTC.

The J gene is TRBJ2-5, the V gene TRBV5-4; 12 bases line up with TRBD2. The germline CDR1 and CDR2 sequences are SGHNT and YYREEE (reference sequence). The V and J ends lost 3 bases and 5 bases, in that order; junction bases with no gene match: 5. The CDR3 extends over 15 amino acids. The CDR3 sequence is CASSSWTSGIETQYF. The CDR3 DNA reads as TGTGCCAGCAGCTCCTGGACTAGCGGGATCGAGACCCAGTACTTC.

This rearrangement joins TRBV11-3 to TRBJ2-3; 8 nucleotides align to TRBD1. CDR1 is SGHNT, CDR2 YENEEA, per germline. V lost 3 bases to trimming and J lost 5 bases; unmatched junction nucleotides: 7. The length of the CDR3 is 15 residues. CDR3 in DNA: TGTGCCAGCAGCTTTTCCAGGGGGCTGGGAGATACGCAGTATTTT. Translating gives CASSFSRGLGDTQYF.

This clone has only one observation. The chain recombines TRBV6-5 with TRBJ1-2, with D unresolved. V was pared by 3 bases and J by 4 bases, with 9 bases between. Germline V CDR1 and CDR2: MNHEY, SVGAGI. This CDR3 is 13 amino acids long. CDR3 loop: CASSYRTLYGYTF. The CDR3 nucleotides read TGTGCCAGCAGTTATAGGACTCTCTATGGCTACACCTTC.

The chain couples TRBV28 to TRBJ2-7; D unclear. The V gene's germline CDR1 is MDHEN and CDR2 SYDVKM. V gave up 1 base and J gave up 6 bases, with 10 bases separating them. The CDR3 is made up of 13 amino acids. CDR3 amino acids: CASSLYPGPEQYF. CDR3 coding DNA: TGTGCCAGCAGTTTATACCCGGGCCCCGAGCAGTACTTC.

The chain employs TRBV7-9 and TRBJ2-5, with 8 bases aligning to TRBD1. The CDR3 is 16 residues long. V gave up 0 bases and J gave up 2 bases; unmatched junction bases: 5. CDR1 is SEHNR and CDR2 is FQNEAQ in the germline V gene (reference sequence). Here the CDR3 reads CASSLADRGRQETQYF. In DNA, the CDR3 is TGTGCCAGCAGCTTAGCTGACAGGGGAAGGCAAGAGACCCAGTACTTC.

V usage is TRBV6-5 and J usage is TRBJ1-4, with D perhaps TRBD1 (6 bases). The CDR3 extends over 15 amino acids. From germline, CDR1 is MNHEY and CDR2 SVGAGI. Trimming removed 2 bases from V and 7 bases from J, with 14 bases in between. The CDR3 coding sequence is TGTGCCAGCAGTTACGACGGGGGCTCGGGTGAAAAACTGTTTTTT. Its protein is CASSYDGGSGEKLFF.

In regard to this clone: Other DNA sequences in the sample encode the same CDR3. The V and J genes are TRBV28 and TRBJ2-7; D is undetermined. This CDR3 is 12 amino acids long. CDR1 and CDR2 from the germline V gene are MDHEN and SYDVKM. The V end lost 6 bases, the J end lost 2 bases, and 8 bases lay between the germline ends. The CDR3 DNA reads as TGTGCCAGCAGCTTACAGACCTACGAGCAGTACTTC. Amino acid sequence: CASSLQTYEQYF. The full variable domain, its missing parts supplied by reference TRBV28 and TRBJ2-7, is DVKVTQSSRYLVKRTGEKVFLECVQDMDHENMFWYRQDPGLGLRLIYFSYDVKMKEKGDIPEGYSVSREKKERFSLILESASTNQTSMYLCASSLQTYEQYFGPGTRLTVT.

J is TRBJ2-7 and V is TRBV7-2, with D possibly being TRBD1 (5 bases). The CDR3 extends over 14 amino acids. Germline V gives CDR1 SGHTA, CDR2 FQGNSA. Trimming cost V 3 bases and J 7 bases, with 16 bases left between them. CDR3 DNA: TGTGCCAGCAGCTTGGGAACAGGTCTAGAGGAGCAGTACTTC. This encodes CASSLGTGLEEQYF.

V is TRBV7-3 and J is TRBJ1-1, with D possibly matching TRBD1 (5 bases). The CDR3 runs to 16 residues. The V end lost 5 bases, the J end lost 0 bases, and 16 bases lay between the germline ends. The germline V gene encodes CDR1 SGHTA and CDR2 FQGTGA. The CDR3 DNA sequence: TGTGCCAGCAGCCAGAGGGGAGGGGTGGTGAACACTGAAGCTTTCTTT. Translation gives CASSQRGGVVNTEAFF.

The chain recombines TRBV29-1 with TRBJ2-7; tentative D call: TRBD1 (6 bases). The germline V gene encodes CDR1 SQVTM and CDR2 ANQGSEA. The CDR3 has 13 amino acids. Trimming took off 4 bases at V and 2 bases at J, with 12 bases between the two ends. CDR3: CSVGVGDTYEQYF. The CDR3 nucleotides are TGCAGCGTTGGAGTGGGGGACACCTACGAGCAGTACTTC.

The J gene is TRBJ2-1, the V gene TRBV5-6; D is uncertain. The germline CDR1 and CDR2 sequences are SGHDT and YYEEEE. CDR3 length: 13 residues. The V gene lost 3 bases and the J gene lost 3 bases, with 7 bases spanning the gap. The CDR3 is CASSSGGYNEQFF. The CDR3, as DNA: TGTGCCAGCAGCTCCGGTGGCTACAATGAGCAGTTCTTC.

The V and J genes are TRBV29-1 and TRBJ1-2, with D unclear. CDR1 SQVTM and CDR2 ANQGSEA come from the germline V gene. Trimming shortened V by 2 bases and J by 5 bases, and 12 bases separated the two germline ends. CDR3 length: 13 residues. CDR3 bases: TGCAGCGTTGAATTAGAACAGCCATATGGCTACACCTTC. Translation: CSVELEQPYGYTF.

V usage is TRBV9 and J usage is TRBJ2-2; 11 positions match TRBD2. The V segment lost 2 bases and the J segment 6 bases; nucleotides outside the gene matches: 6. In germline, CDR1 is SGDLS, CDR2 YYNGEE. The CDR3 is 16 residues long. DNA of the CDR3: TGTGCCAGCAGCGTCCTTAGCGGGAGGGCCCCCGGGGAGCTGTTTTTT. This gives the protein CASSVLSGRAPGELFF.

This clone was seen a few times. This chain uses TRBV10-3 with TRBJ1-1; TRBD1 agrees at 7 bases. The CDR3 is made up of 15 amino acids. Trimming removed 6 bases from V and 0 bases from J; junction bases left unmatched: 7. Per the germline V gene, CDR1 is ENHRY and CDR2 is SYGVKD. The CDR3 region is CAIRGEGQMNTEAFF. The DNA for the CDR3 is TGTGCCATCAGGGGCGAGGGACAGATGAACACTGAAGCTTTCTTT.

The chain joins TRBV7-7 to TRBJ2-1; 9 bases are shared with TRBD2. Germline V gene lookup returns CDR1 SSHAT and CDR2 FNYEAQ (reference sequence). V gave up 2 bases and J gave up 7 bases; unmatched junction bases: 6. The CDR3 contains 15 residues. The CDR3 DNA sequence: TGTGCCAGCAGCTTAACAAACGGACTAGCGAATGAGCAGTTCTTC. This encodes CASSLTNGLANEQFF. Full variable domain (remainder filled in from reference TRBV7-7 and TRBJ2-1): GAGVSQSPRYKVTKRGQDVTLRCDPISSHATLYWYQQALGQGPEFLTYFNYEAQPDKSGLPSDRFSAERPEGSISTLTIQRTEQRDSAMYRCASSLTNGLANEQFFGPGTRLTVL.

This clone has just a few counts. The rearrangement joins TRBV7-8 to TRBJ2-2; D might be TRBD1 (5 bases). The CDR3 totals 15 residues. Per the germline V gene, CDR1 is SGHVS and CDR2 is FQNEAQ. With 5 bases removed from V and 4 bases from J, the gap between germline ends came to 14 bases. The CDR3 region has the DNA TGTGCCAGCAGCGCACTCCCAGGGTCCACCGGGGAGCTGTTTTTT. Its protein is CASSALPGSTGELFF. Combining the CDR3 with reference TRBV7-8 and TRBJ2-2 gives the whole variable domain GAGVSQSPRYKVAKRGQDVALRCDPISGHVSLFWYQQALGQGPEFLTYFQNEAQLDKSGLPSDRFFAERPEGSVSTLKIQRTQQEDSAVYLCASSALPGSTGELFFGEGSRLTVL.

The CDR3 sequence: CASSVTGGGYGYTF. The CDR3 region has the DNA TGTGCCAGCAGCGTGACAGGGGGCGGCTATGGCTACACCTTC. The chain has TRBV9 and TRBJ1-2; 10 nucleotides align to TRBD1. V gave up 2 bases and J gave up 4 bases; unmatched junction bases: 2. CDR1 and CDR2 from the germline V gene are SGDLS and YYNGEE. The CDR3 sequence is 14 residues long. Combining the CDR3 with reference TRBV9 and TRBJ1-2 gives the whole variable domain DSGVTQTPKHLITATGQRVTLRCSPRSGDLSVYWYQQSLDQGLQFLIQYYNGEERAKGNILERFSAQQFPDLHSELNLSSLELGDSALYFCASSVTGGGYGYTFGSGTRLTVV.